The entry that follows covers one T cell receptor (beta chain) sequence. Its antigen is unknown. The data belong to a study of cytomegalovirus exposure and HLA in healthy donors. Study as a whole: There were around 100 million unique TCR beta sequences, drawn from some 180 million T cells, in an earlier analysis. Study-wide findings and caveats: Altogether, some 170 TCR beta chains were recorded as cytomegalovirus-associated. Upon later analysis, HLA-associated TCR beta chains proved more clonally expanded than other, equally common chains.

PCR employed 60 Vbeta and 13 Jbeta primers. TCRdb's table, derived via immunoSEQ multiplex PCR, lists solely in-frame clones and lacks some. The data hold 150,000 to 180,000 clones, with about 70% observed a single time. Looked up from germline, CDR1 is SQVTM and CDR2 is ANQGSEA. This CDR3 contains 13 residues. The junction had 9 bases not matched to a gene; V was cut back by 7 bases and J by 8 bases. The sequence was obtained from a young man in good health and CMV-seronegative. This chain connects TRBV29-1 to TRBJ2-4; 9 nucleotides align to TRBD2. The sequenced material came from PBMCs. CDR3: CSGGAGGGDIQYF. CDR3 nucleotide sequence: TGCAGCGGCGGGGCGGGGGGGGGAGACATTCAGTACTTC.